A single TCR beta chain is shown here with its context. What it binds is unknown. The sample comes from a study of OX40 agonist ivuxolimab in advanced cancers. Study-wide context: At doses from 0.01 to 10 mg/kg, patients were given intravenous ivuxolimab every 2 weeks. Overall study results and limits: The expanded peripheral T cells' antigen specificity was not determined.

Baseline, cycle 4 day 1, and cycle 7 day 1 were the blood sampling points. Germline loops: CDR1 SEHNR, CDR2 FQNEAQ (reference sequence). V lost 2 bases and J 6 bases, leaving 21 bases between the germline ends. The CDR3 extends over 17 amino acids. TCRdb's table, derived via immunoSEQ multiplex PCR, lists solely in-frame clones and lacks some. Among 35,000 to 45,000 clones, around 87% were seen once, and the ten largest hold roughly 3.6%. V gene TRBV7-9 combines with J gene TRBJ2-3, with D possibly TRBD1 on 5 matching bases. The TCR originated in an adult with an advanced solid tumor such as melanoma, head and neck, liver or kidney cancer. The material was CD4+ or CD8+ T cells sorted from blood, obtained in a trial of the OX40 agonist ivuxolimab. CDR3 nucleotides: TGTGCCAGCAGCTTACGGCGGACACTCAGGGTCCCGGATACGCAGTATTTT. Translating gives CASSLRRTLRVPDTQYF.